This T cell receptor (beta chain) stems from a study of T-cell memory formation after mild COVID-19. Study at large: Largely donor-specific TCR clusters were found. General observations from the study: Later expanders leaned toward CD4+, whereas clones contracting from day 15 to 85 were balanced CD4/CD8. In pre-infection memory, a portion of responding clones appeared, which suggested that cross-reactive memory joined.

In the case of this clonotype: What it binds is not known.

Trimming at V came to 4 bases and at J to 1 base, leaving 2 bases not matched to a gene. CDR1 is MDHEN, CDR2 SYDVKM, per germline. This CDR3 region has 14 residues. TCRdb independently ran MiXCR on the 5' RACE reads; one entry per CDR3 protein. The sample has about 340,000 distinct CDR3 sequences, 10% to 15% seen once. The clonotype originates from a man younger than 35 who had mild COVID-19 (a few samples of this study predate the infection). Cell type and time point are not known. The chain carries TRBV28 and TRBJ2-7; 9 bases map to TRBD2. The sequencing input was PBMCs or a T cell subset sorted from them (not recorded which). Here the CDR3 reads CASSSLAGSYEQYV. The CDR3 DNA follows: TGTGCCAGCAGTTCCCTAGCGGGATCCTACGAGCAGTACGTC.